The TCR beta chain described here comes from a study of CD8+CD57+ T cells in acquired aplastic anemia. TCR beta VDJ and CDR3 profiles were obtained from a genomic DNA template. MiXCR, applied by TCRdb to the reads, yields one record per CDR3 protein. The sample records 100,000 to 120,000 distinct CDR3 sequences, 51% being singletons. This CDR3 has 13 residues. Germline loops: CDR1 SGHDT, CDR2 YYEEEE. The V end was cut by 0 bases, the J end by 5 bases, with 9 bases between. Material: sorted CD4+, CD8+, or CD8+CD57+ T cells (not recorded which) from PBMCs. The clonotype originates from a human donor in good health, serving as a control. The rearrangement joins TRBV5-6 to TRBJ2-7; unclear D gene. CDR3 protein: CASSLGVRDEQYF. In DNA form, the CDR3 reads TGTGCCAGCAGCTTGGGGGTCCGGGACGAGCAGTACTTC.